What follows is one T cell receptor beta chain and its context. Its antigen is not yet known. Base-call qualities are not available, and no considerably larger clone is one nucleotide away. To sequence the TCRbeta CDR3 region, genomic DNA was isolated from the sorted cells. TCRbeta CDR3 regions were sequenced using the immunoSEQ Assay. As stored in TCRdb, this immuneACCESS dataset retains in-frame rearrangements with V and J assigned. A fraction of the clones does not appear; measured against another copy, unresolved V genes explain less than half of the discrepancy, and the remainder lacks a known reason. Present in this sample are tens of thousands of clones, 65% to 85% of which were seen just once. The ten largest clones capture roughly 7.3% of the sample. For this chain, trimming is 5 bases at the V end and 5 bases at the J end, and the number of junction bases without a gene match is 2. For CDR1 and CDR2, the germline V gene lists SGHAT and FQNNGV. Including cysteine and phenylalanine, the CDR3 has 13 amino acids. Only the CDR3 DNA is retained, 39 bases long and in frame from the first base.

The sample originates from a study of OX40 agonist ivuxolimab in advanced cancers. Broadly, across the study: Ivuxolimab, which targeted the costimulatory receptor OX40 (CD134), was an agonistic, fully human IgG2 monoclonal antibody. Intravenous ivuxolimab was administered to patients every 2 weeks at six dose levels: 0.01, 0.1, 0.3, 1.5, 3 and 10 mg/kg. Of the roughly 51 patients in dose escalation, some 19 had hepatocellular carcinoma, about 15 had melanoma, 9 had renal cell carcinoma and 9 had head and neck cancer. A male proportion of under 85% and a mean age of approximately 58 years, ranging from about 23 to 90, were recorded for the dose-escalation cohort. Patients were allowed to have had prior anti-PD-1, anti-PD-L1 or anti-CTLA-4 therapy, and 40% of the dose-escalation patients had been treated with checkpoint inhibitors. Partial responses occurred in three dose-escalation patients, of whom one had hepatocellular carcinoma and two had cutaneous melanoma. Peripheral TCRbeta sequencing aimed to test whether ivuxolimab altered TCR sequence diversity and caused clonal T-cell expansion. The paper describes the monotherapy dose-escalation part (N of about 54 patients) of the phase I trial of ivuxolimab.

Broad study findings and their caveats: In the 0.1-3.0 mg/kg groups, partial responders had among the lowest normalized peripheral clonal expansion, particularly in CD8+ T cells. Antigen specificity was not determined for the clonally expanded peripheral T cells. After ivuxolimab, CD8+ T cells had more expanded clones than CD4+ T cells on average. At doses of 0.1 to 3.0 mg/kg, clonal expansion of both CD4+ and CD8+ blood T cells was observed from baseline to week 6. Low levels of normalized T-cell clonal expansion were also shown by some nonresponding patients.

Patients with autoimmune disease history or receiving systemic immunosuppression were excluded from the trial. Peripheral blood for TCR sequencing was collected from all dose cohorts at baseline, on cycle 4 day 1, and on cycle 7 day 1. The samples were taken from a phase I, first-in-human, multicenter, open-label dose-escalation trial of ivuxolimab. The trial enrolled adults with locally advanced or metastatic head and neck squamous cell, hepatocellular, melanoma or renal cell carcinoma. Before TCR sequencing, CD4+ and CD8+ T cells were separately sorted from peripheral blood. Rearrangement joined TRBV11-2 to TRBJ2-3, with 9 bases in between that match TRBD1. This specimen was CD4+ or CD8+ T cells sorted from blood, taken in a trial of the OX40 agonist ivuxolimab. This sequence was found in an adult with an advanced solid tumor such as melanoma, head and neck, liver or kidney cancer. The CDR3 loop reads CASSPDRGDTQYF. Here is the DNA: TGTGCCAGCAGCCCGGACAGGGGAGATACGCAGTATTTT.